This T cell receptor beta chain stems from a study of identical twins. Template switching created a universal primer site, and the cDNA included unique molecular identifiers. TCRdb redid the calling of the 5' RACE reads with MiXCR, one entry per CDR3 protein. Counted here are under 1 million distinct CDR3 sequences, around 12% occurring once; the ten biggest clones make up around 1.5%. On this clonotype itself: As yet, its antigen is unknown.

Study-level findings and limits: Surplus twin overlap in beta out-of-frame sequences was less pronounced. High-abundance cord blood beta clonotypes had fewer insertions; memory repertoires showed none.

Donors were all healthy Caucasians. V gave up 8 bases and J gave up 11 bases; unmatched junction bases: 10. CDR3 length: 13 residues. Germline CDR1 MNHEY, CDR2 SMNVEV (reference sequence). The same specimen was also included in a second study, on yellow fever vaccine responses in identical twins.

Material for sequencing was PBMCs. This receptor was taken from a woman aged 18-29 years in good health. The chain recombines TRBV27 with TRBJ2-7; 12 bases match TRBD2. The CDR3 protein is CASRLAGGPGEYF. CDR3 DNA sequence: TGTGCCAGCCGCCTAGCGGGAGGGCCCGGGGAGTACTTC.